Presented here are 11 T cell receptor beta chains from one specimen sequenced in a study of blood T cells in healthy people across ages. With a J-beta primer mix and a sample-barcoded 5' primer, a second PCR ran about 6 to 11 cycles. TCRdb reanalysed the 5' RACE reads using MiXCR and keeps one entry per CDR3 protein. The table includes under 2,000,000 distinct CDR3 sequences, about 50% detected once. The source material was blood. These TCRs come from a woman in her 40s in good health.

The chain uses TRBV18 and TRBJ1-1; D is unresolved. Germline V gene data show CDR1 as KGHSH and CDR2 as LQKENI. This CDR3 comprises 14 residues. Trimming shortened V by 4 bases and J by 2 bases, and 11 bases separated the two germline ends. CDR3 residues: CASSLNSDNTEAFF. In DNA, the CDR3 is TGTGCCAGCTCACTCAACAGTGACAACACTGAAGCTTTCTTT.

This chain uses TRBV14 with TRBJ2-7, with D perhaps being TRBD1 or TRBD2 (5 bases each). In germline, CDR1 is SGHDN, CDR2 FVKESK. With 4 bases removed from V and 1 base from J, the gap between germline ends came to 11 bases. The CDR3 spans 14 residues. CDR3 DNA sequence: TGTGCCAGCAGCCGACCGGGACGGTCCTACGAGCAGTACTTC. Encoded protein: CASSRPGRSYEQYF.

The rearrangement joins TRBV6-6 to TRBJ2-1; TRBD1 aligns across 9 bases. Germline assignment: CDR1 MNHNY and CDR2 SVGAGI (reference sequence). CDR3 size: 15 residues. With 2 bases clipped from V and 4 bases from J, the junction kept 3 bases outside the gene matches. As DNA, the CDR3 is TGTGCCAGCAGTTACGCGACAGGGGGATACAATGAGCAGTTCTTC. It codes for CASSYATGGYNEQFF.

This CDR3 is CASSPNRGPAKNIQYF. CDR3 DNA sequence: TGTGCCAGCAGCCCCAACAGGGGCCCGGCAAAAAACATTCAGTACTTC. The V and J genes are TRBV7-9 and TRBJ2-4, with 7 bases aligning to TRBD1. V lost 5 bases to trimming and J lost 4 bases; unmatched junction nucleotides: 11. Germline CDR1 is SEHNR and CDR2 is FQNEAQ (reference sequence). The CDR3 length is 16 residues.

This chain connects TRBV7-2 to TRBJ2-1, with 10 nucleotides matching TRBD2. V gave up 3 bases and J gave up 7 bases; unmatched junction bases: 6. Germline V CDR1 and CDR2: SGHTA, FQGNSA. CDR3 length: 15 residues. CDR3 DNA: TGTGCCAGCAGCTTCCAGCGGGGGGGGGTAAATGAGCAGTTCTTC. The encoded protein is CASSFQRGGVNEQFF.

This clonotype has at least ten counts. The germline gene is not matched at one end of the junction; a read error may be the cause. The genes are TRBV5-1 and TRBJ2-7; D is unresolved. Germline-derived CDR1 and CDR2 are SGHRS and YFSETQ. This CDR3 has 12 amino acids. CDR3 nucleotide sequence: TGTGCCAGCAGTTTGTCTGGGAACGAGCAGTACTTC. It yields the protein CASSLSGNEQYF. The entire variable domain, with the rest obtained from reference TRBV5-1 and TRBJ2-7, is as follows: KAGVTQTPRYLIKTRGQQVTLSCSPISGHRSVSWYQQTPGQGLQFLFEYFSETQRNKGNFPGRFSGRQFSNSRSEMNVSTLELGDSALYLCASSLSGNEQYFGPGTRLTVT.

V and J are TRBV7-3 and TRBJ1-1; no clear D gene. The CDR3 loop spans 13 amino acids. Deletions cut 2 bases from V and 3 bases from J, with 7 bases between. Per germline, CDR1 SGHTA and CDR2 FQGTGA. CDR3: CASSLGSYTEAFF. CDR3 coding DNA: TGTGCCAGCAGCTTAGGCTCCTACACTGAAGCTTTCTTT.

This clonotype was found a few times. V usage is TRBV29-1 and J usage is TRBJ1-2, with D hard to call. The CDR3 consists of 10 residues. V dropped 3 bases and J dropped 7 bases, with 6 bases sitting between them. Germline V CDR1 and CDR2: SQVTM, ANQGSEA. CDR3 bases: TGCAGCGTTGAGGAGATTGGCTACACCTTC. It encodes CSVEEIGYTF.

The chain carries TRBV29-1 and TRBJ2-7; perhaps D is TRBD1 or TRBD2 (6 bases each). This CDR3 has 12 residues. Looked up from germline, CDR1 is SQVTM and CDR2 is ANQGSEA. Trimming removed 8 bases from V and 2 bases from J, with 13 bases in between. CDR3 sequence reads: CSSTRDTYEQYF. The CDR3 DNA sequence: TGCAGCAGCACGCGGGACACCTACGAGCAGTACTTC.

The table lists this clonotype with a count of one. CDR3 amino acids: CASSADRMAYEQYF. The CDR3 region has the DNA TGTGCCAGCAGCGCGGACAGGATGGCCTACGAGCAGTACTTC. The J gene is TRBJ2-4, the V gene TRBV11-1, with 7 bases lining up with TRBD1. The J call may be mistaken, given a closer DNA end match to TRBJ2-7. Germline V gene data show CDR1 as SGHAT and CDR2 as FQDESV (reference sequence). The CDR3 is 14 residues long.

This clonotype was found a few times. This chain joins TRBV4-3 and TRBJ2-1; 12 bases fit TRBD2. The length of the CDR3 is 15 residues. Trimming at V came to 4 bases and at J to 9 bases, leaving 7 bases not matched to a gene. Germline V gene sequence: CDR1 LGHNA, CDR2 YSLEER. CDR3 sequence: CASSPTSGGYSEQFF. The CDR3 DNA reads as TGCGCCAGCAGCCCTACTAGCGGGGGGTATTCTGAGCAGTTCTTC.